This T cell receptor beta chain was retrieved from a study of T cell responses to AZD1222 COVID-19 vaccine. Study results and limitations: Seropositivity was recorded at baseline in only 6 or 7 AZD1222 recipients.

Libraries were prepared by immunoSEQ multiplex PCR; TCRdb keeps only in-frame clonotypes and omits some of them. Seen here are some 120,000 clones, 85% to 90% observed once, and the top ten hold about 8.8%. For this clone: The target antigen is unknown.

The ends lost 2 bases at V and 3 bases at J; junction bases unmatched: 6. Germline V gives CDR1 SGHRS, CDR2 YFSETQ. The CDR3 sequence is 16 residues long. Material: peripheral blood, obtained on day 0 of AZD1222 vaccination. The chain couples TRBV5-1 to TRBJ2-1; the match to TRBD2 covers 9 bases. The receptor was isolated from an adult in good health. The DNA of the CDR3 is TGCGCCAGCAGCTTTAGGGCTAGCGGGGTCTACAATGAGCAGTTCTTC. This gives the protein CASSFRASGVYNEQFF.